Shown below are 18 T cell receptor beta chains from a single sample sequenced in a study of blood T cell repertoires in COVID-19. Assay used: immunoSEQ multiplex PCR; TCRdb lists only in-frame clones, some missing. The sample holds 500,000 or so clones; about nine tenths are singletons and the top ten take under 0.85%. Specimen: PBMCs or T cells enriched from blood (not recorded which). These receptor sequences come from a woman younger than 30 who had recovered from COVID-19.

This chain's CDR3 is CASRSGQGISEAFF. The CDR3, as DNA: TGCGCCAGCAGATCCGGACAGGGCATTTCTGAAGCTTTCTTT. This chain connects TRBV5-1 to TRBJ1-1; 8 bases agree with TRBD1. V shed 5 bases, J shed 6 bases, and the junction held 9 bases outside the gene matches. The CDR3 spans 14 residues. Germline loops: CDR1 SGHRS, CDR2 YFSETQ.

The V gene is TRBV10-3, the J gene TRBJ1-6; 7 nucleotides agree with TRBD1. This CDR3 contains 13 residues. The trim removed 5 bases at V and 10 bases at J, leaving 5 bases unmatched. Germline values: CDR1 ENHRY, CDR2 SYGVKD. The chain's CDR3 is CAISKDRDSPLHF. The CDR3 DNA reads TGTGCCATCAGTAAAGACAGGGACTCACCCCTCCACTTT.

The chain uses TRBV11-2 and TRBJ1-2; the match to TRBD1 covers 8 bases. V shed 5 bases, J shed 8 bases, and the junction held 13 bases outside the gene matches. The CDR3 spans 15 residues. CDR1 SGHAT and CDR2 FQNNGV come from the germline V gene. The CDR3 reads CASSPLDREFIGYTF. CDR3 DNA: TGTGCCAGCAGCCCGTTGGACAGGGAATTTATCGGCTACACCTTC.

The chain couples TRBV28 to TRBJ2-4; a possible D gene is TRBD2 (6 bases). The ends were cut back, 6 bases at V and 8 bases at J, with 14 bases in the middle. There are 13 residues in the CDR3. Germline V gives CDR1 MDHEN, CDR2 SYDVKM. Here the CDR3 DNA reads TGTGCCAGCAGGCGGAGGGTCACGGACATTCAGTACTTC. The encoded protein is CASRRRVTDIQYF.

CDR3 residues: CASTPRDRISSGANVLTF. CDR3 in DNA: TGCGCCAGCACGCCTCGGGACAGGATCAGCTCTGGGGCCAACGTCCTGACTTTC. The rearrangement links TRBV10-2 to TRBJ2-6; 8 bases align to TRBD1. Losses at the gene ends were 7 bases for V and 0 bases for J; bases not matched to a gene: 11. The V gene's germline CDR1 is WSHSY and CDR2 SAAADI. The CDR3 has 18 amino acids.

This clone was seen more than once but under ten times. This chain connects TRBV2 to TRBJ1-1, with a weak D call TRBD1 (6 bases). Germline V gene lookup returns CDR1 SNHLY and CDR2 FYNNEI. This CDR3 contains 13 residues. Trimming cost V 10 bases and J 2 bases, with 14 bases left between them. The CDR3 DNA reads as TGTGCCACCGCCAGGGGCTATAACACTGAAGCTTTCTTT. Amino acid sequence: CATARGYNTEAFF.

The rearrangement joins TRBV27 to TRBJ1-5; D might be TRBD1 (5 bases). This CDR3 has 17 amino acids. V lost 1 base and J 1 base, leaving 14 bases between the germline ends. Germline V gene sequence: CDR1 MNHEY, CDR2 SMNVEV (reference sequence). CDR3 DNA: TGTGCCAGCAGTTTATATCAGGGTTTCGGGAGCAATCAGCCCCAGCATTTT. This codes for CASSLYQGFGSNQPQHF.

V is TRBV24-1 and J is TRBJ2-2; D uncertain. Germline-derived CDR1 and CDR2 are KGHDR and SFDVKD. CDR3 length: 14 residues. V lost 5 bases to trimming and J lost 3 bases, with 9 bases between them. This CDR3 is CATSAGRDTGELFF. The CDR3, as DNA: TGTGCCACCAGTGCGGGTAGAGACACCGGGGAGCTGTTTTTT.

V and J are TRBV7-6 and TRBJ2-3, with unresolved D. With 4 bases removed from V and 2 bases from J, the gap between germline ends came to 7 bases. From germline, CDR1 is SGHVS and CDR2 FNYEAQ. This CDR3 is 13 amino acids long. The CDR3 protein is CASSSFYTDTQYF. In nucleotides, the CDR3 is TGTGCCAGCAGCTCATTCTACACAGATACGCAGTATTTT.

CDR3 protein: CASSQGIQGTEAFF. CDR3 nucleotides: TGTGCCAGCAGCCAAGGAATACAGGGCACTGAAGCTTTCTTT. The V gene is TRBV3-1 (or the pseudogene TRBV3-2), the J gene TRBJ1-1, with D possibly matching TRBD1 (6 bases). CDR1 is LGHDT, CDR2 YNNKEL, per germline (reference sequence). V lost 1 base and J 4 bases, leaving 10 bases between the germline ends. This CDR3 is built from 14 residues.

The chain has TRBV27 and TRBJ1-2; D is perhaps TRBD1 (6 bases). The CDR3 sequence is 15 residues long. Germline V gives CDR1 MNHEY, CDR2 SMNVEV (reference sequence). Trimming pared 4 bases from V and 8 bases from J, leaving 20 bases between. The CDR3 sequence is CASSYTLDSPWGYTF. The DNA of the CDR3 is TGTGCCAGCAGTTATACCTTGGACAGCCCCTGGGGCTACACCTTC.

The V call is TRBV7-6, the J call TRBJ1-3; D call uncertain. This CDR3 contains 15 residues. The V and J ends lost 2 bases and 0 bases respectively, with 8 bases between them. Germline V lookup: CDR1 SGHVS, CDR2 FNYEAQ. The CDR3 region has the DNA TGTGCCAGCAGCTTAAACTCGTACTCTGGAAACACCATATATTTT. Translated, it gives CASSLNSYSGNTIYF.

V and J are TRBV28 and TRBJ2-3, with 7 bases matching TRBD1. V shed 6 bases, J shed 3 bases, and the junction held 3 bases outside the gene matches. This CDR3 is 13 amino acids long. The V gene's germline CDR1 is MDHEN and CDR2 SYDVKM. CDR3 nucleotide sequence: TGTGCCAGCAGAGGGGGCAGTACAGATACGCAGTATTTT. Encoded protein: CASRGGSTDTQYF.

The chain joins TRBV3-1 (or the pseudogene TRBV3-2) to TRBJ1-4, with 8 positions matching TRBD1. V gave up 4 bases and J gave up 10 bases; unmatched junction bases: 5. Germline V lookup: CDR1 LGHDT, CDR2 YNNKEL (reference sequence). This CDR3 has 13 residues. Here the CDR3 reads CASSRDRLGKLFF. In DNA form, the CDR3 reads TGTGCCAGCAGCCGGGACAGGCTGGGAAAACTGTTTTTT.

V and J are TRBV4-1 and TRBJ1-6; 11 bases match TRBD1. After removal of 4 bases from V and 3 bases from J, the junction contained 8 bases not matched to a gene. Germline assignment: CDR1 MGHRA and CDR2 YSYEKL. This CDR3 is built from 18 residues. This CDR3 reads CASSPGQGAAVYNSPLHF. The CDR3 DNA reads TGCGCCAGCAGCCCCGGACAGGGGGCAGCCGTCTATAATTCACCCCTCCACTTT.

In nucleotides, the CDR3 is TGTGCCAGCAGTTACCGACAGGGTTTTGAAGCTTTCTTT. This encodes CASSYRQGFEAFF. This rearrangement joins TRBV6-5 to TRBJ1-1; the match to TRBD1 covers 7 bases. V shed 2 bases and J 7 bases; nucleotides not matched to a gene: 4. CDR3 length equals 13 residues. The germline V gene encodes CDR1 MNHEY and CDR2 SVGAGI.

CDR3 in DNA: TGTGCCAGCAGTCTGATGACTAGCGGGGGGGAGACCCAGTACTTC. It is translated as CASSLMTSGGETQYF. V is TRBV2 and J is TRBJ2-5, with 13 bases aligning to TRBD2. V lost 5 bases, J lost 5 bases, and 5 bases stayed unmatched. CDR3 size: 15 residues. Germline V lookup: CDR1 SNHLY, CDR2 FYNNEI.

In the case of this clone: This sample includes further DNA sequences coding for the same CDR3. This chain joins TRBV2 and TRBJ1-6; 7 bases are shared with TRBD1. CDR3 length: 15 residues. The germline gives CDR1 SNHLY, CDR2 FYNNEI. Unmatched junction bases numbered 12, after V lost 7 bases and J lost 9 bases. CDR3 sequence (DNA): TGTGCCAGCACCTACAGGGGTCACAACCCTTCACCCCTCCACTTT. Translating gives CASTYRGHNPSPLHF.